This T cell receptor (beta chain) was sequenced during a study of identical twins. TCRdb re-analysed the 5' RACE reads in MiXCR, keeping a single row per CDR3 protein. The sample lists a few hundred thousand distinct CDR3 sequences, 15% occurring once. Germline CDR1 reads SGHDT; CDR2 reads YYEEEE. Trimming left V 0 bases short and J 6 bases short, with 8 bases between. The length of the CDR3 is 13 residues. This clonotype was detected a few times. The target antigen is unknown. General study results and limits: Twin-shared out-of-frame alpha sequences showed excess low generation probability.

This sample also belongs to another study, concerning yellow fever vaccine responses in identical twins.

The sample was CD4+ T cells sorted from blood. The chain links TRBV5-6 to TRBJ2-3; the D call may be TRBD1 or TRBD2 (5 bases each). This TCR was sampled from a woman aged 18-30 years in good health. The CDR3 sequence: CASSLVGRDTQYF. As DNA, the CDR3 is TGTGCCAGCAGCTTGGTGGGACGGGATACGCAGTATTTT. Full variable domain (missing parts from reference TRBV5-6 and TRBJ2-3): DAGVTQSPTHLIKTRGQQVTLRCSPKSGHDTVSWYQQALGQGPQFIFQYYEEEERQRGNFPDRFSGHQFPNYSSELNVNALLLGDSALYLCASSLVGRDTQYFGPGTRLTVL.